This TCR beta chain was recorded in a study of CD8+CD57+ T cells in acquired aplastic anemia. Study background: An average of approximately 3.2 ug of DNA was obtained from sorted CD4+ and CD8+ cells. Average CD4+ read depth in healthy donors was 10 million to 12 million reads.

Genomic DNA provided the template from which TCR beta VDJ and CDR3 profiles were obtained. From the reads, TCRdb called clonotypes with MiXCR, one entry per CDR3 protein. The sample lists under 250,000 distinct CDR3 sequences, 34% occurring once. The V end was cut by 2 bases, the J end by 5 bases, with 15 bases between. This CDR3 region has 15 residues. Germline CDR1 reads KGHSH; CDR2 reads LQKENI. This clonotype was obtained from a human donor in good health, serving as a control. The V call is TRBV18, the J call TRBJ1-1, with a weak D call TRBD1 (5 bases). The sequencing input was sorted CD4+, CD8+, or CD8+CD57+ T cells (not recorded which) from PBMCs. Here the CDR3 DNA reads TGTGCCAGCTCACCAACGGGGCGGGGTGGGACTGAAGCTTTCTTT. Its protein is CASSPTGRGGTEAFF.